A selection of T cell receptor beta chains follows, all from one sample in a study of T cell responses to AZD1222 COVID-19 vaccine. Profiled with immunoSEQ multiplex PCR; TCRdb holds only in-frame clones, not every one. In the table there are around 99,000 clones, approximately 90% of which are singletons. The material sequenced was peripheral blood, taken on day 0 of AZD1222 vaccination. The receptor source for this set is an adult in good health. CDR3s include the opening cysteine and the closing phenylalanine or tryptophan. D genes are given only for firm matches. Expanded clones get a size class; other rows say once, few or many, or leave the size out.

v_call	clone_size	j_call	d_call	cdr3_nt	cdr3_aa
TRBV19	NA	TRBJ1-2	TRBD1	TGTGCCAGTAGTCCAGACAGGGAGGGGCGCGGCTACACCTTC	CASSPDREGRGYTF
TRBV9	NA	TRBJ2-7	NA	TGTGCCAGCAGTGCGGACCAAAGCTCCTACGAGCAGTACTTC	CASSADQSSYEQYF
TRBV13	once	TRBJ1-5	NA	TGTGCCAGCAGCTTCGGGGGGCGGGCTCAGCCCCAGCATTTT	CASSFGGRAQPQHF
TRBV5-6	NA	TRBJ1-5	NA	TGTGCCAGCAGCTTGGGGGGGCTTCAGCCCCAGCATTTT	CASSLGGLQPQHF
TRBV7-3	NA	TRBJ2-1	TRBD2	TGTGCCAGCAGCTCGGGGGGTTACAATGAGCAGTTCTTC	CASSSGGYNEQFF
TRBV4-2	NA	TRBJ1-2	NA	TGTGCCAGCAGCCAAGAATCAGCGCACTATGGCTACACCTTC	CASSQESAHYGYTF
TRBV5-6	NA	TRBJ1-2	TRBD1	TGTGCCAGCGTTCGAGAGGGGGCAGTCCGTGGCTACACCTTC	CASVREGAVRGYTF
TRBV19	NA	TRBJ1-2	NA	TGTGCCAGTAGTATTTCGGGGTACCTCTATGGCTACACCTTC	CASSISGYLYGYTF
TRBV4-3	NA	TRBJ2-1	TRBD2	TGCGCCAGCAGCCGGCGAGCGGGAGTAGGCAATGAGCAGTTCTTC	CASSRRAGVGNEQFF
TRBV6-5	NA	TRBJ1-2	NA	TGTGCCAGCAGTTACAAGGTACCCACAGGGGGCTACACCTTC	CASSYKVPTGGYTF
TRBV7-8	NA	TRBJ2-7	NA	TGTGCCAGCAGCGGTAACAGGAAATCCTCCTACGAGCAGTACTTC	CASSGNRKSSYEQYF
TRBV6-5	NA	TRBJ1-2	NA	TGTGCCAGCAGTCCCCGGGGGCAAAACTATGGCTACACCTTC	CASSPRGQNYGYTF
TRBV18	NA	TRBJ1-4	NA	TGTGCCAGCTCACCGCTGGTCTCGATTAATGAAAAACTGTTTTTT	CASSPLVSINEKLFF
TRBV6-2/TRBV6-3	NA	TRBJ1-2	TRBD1	TGTGCCAGCAGTTACCCGACAGGGATCGGCTACACCTTC	CASSYPTGIGYTF
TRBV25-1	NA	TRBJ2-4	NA	TGTGCCAGCGCTGGCAGTACTCTAGCCAAAAACATTCAGTACTTC	CASAGSTLAKNIQYF
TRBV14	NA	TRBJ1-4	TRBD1	TGTGCCAGCAGCCACCGGGACAGGGATGAAAAACTGTTTTTT	CASSHRDRDEKLFF
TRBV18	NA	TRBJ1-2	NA	TGTGCCAGCTCACCCCTGGCTTCTGGCTATGGCTACACCTTC	CASSPLASGYGYTF
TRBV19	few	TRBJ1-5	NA	TGTGCCAGTAGTATATGGAAGGGCCCCTTCGGTCAGCCCCAGCATTTT	CASSIWKGPFGQPQHF
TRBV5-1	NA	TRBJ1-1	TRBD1	TGCGCCAGCAGCCAAGGGACAGGGGCCATGAACACTGAAGCTTTCTTT	CASSQGTGAMNTEAFF
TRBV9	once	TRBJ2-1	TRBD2	TGTGCCAGCAGCGTAGGGGTAGCGGGAGGGGGGTACAATGAGCAGTTCTTC	CASSVGVAGGGYNEQFF
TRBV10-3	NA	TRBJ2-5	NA	TGTGCCATCAGTGAGTCCGGCCGAGAGACCCAGTACTTC	CAISESGRETQYF
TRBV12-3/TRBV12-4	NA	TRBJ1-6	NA	TGTGCCAGCAGTTTAGCGGCACAGTCACCCCTCCACTTT	CASSLAAQSPLHF
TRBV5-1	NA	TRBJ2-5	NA	TGCGCCAGCAGAATAAAGGAGACCCAGTACTTC	CASRIKETQYF
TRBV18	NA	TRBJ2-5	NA	TGTGCCAGCTCACCAAGGGTGGCAGGGAGCCAAGAGACCCAGTACTTC	CASSPRVAGSQETQYF
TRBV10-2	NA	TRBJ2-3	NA	TGCGCCAGTAGACCGTGGGGCAGAGATACGCAGTATTTT	CASRPWGRDTQYF
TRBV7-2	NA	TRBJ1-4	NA	TGTGCCAGCAGCCCGGGCCTCGCTAATGAAAAACTGTTTTTT	CASSPGLANEKLFF
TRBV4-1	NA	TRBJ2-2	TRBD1	TGCGCCAGCAGCCAACAGGGGGAGATAAACACCGGGGAGCTGTTTTTT	CASSQQGEINTGELFF
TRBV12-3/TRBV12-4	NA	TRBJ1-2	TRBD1	TGTGCCAGCAGCCTGACAGGGGTATACGGCTACACCTTC	CASSLTGVYGYTF
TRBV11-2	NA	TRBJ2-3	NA	TGTGCCAGCAGCCTTAGCTTGGGCACAGATACGCAGTATTTT	CASSLSLGTDTQYF
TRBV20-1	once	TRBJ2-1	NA	TGCAGTGCTAGTTTTAGGATAAACGACAATGAGCAGTTCTTC	CSASFRINDNEQFF
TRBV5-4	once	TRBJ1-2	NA	TGTGCCAGCAGCTTGGTGGGGGGCTACAACTATGGCTACACCTTC	CASSLVGGYNYGYTF
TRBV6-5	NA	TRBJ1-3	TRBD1	TGTGCCAGCAGTTACTGGGGACAGAGCTCTGGAAACACCATATATTTT	CASSYWGQSSGNTIYF
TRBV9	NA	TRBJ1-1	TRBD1	TGTGCCAGCAGCGTCCGGGGACAGGGAAGGAACACTGAAGCTTTCTTT	CASSVRGQGRNTEAFF
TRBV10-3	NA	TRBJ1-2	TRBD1	TGTGCCATCAGTGGGGACAGGTTCTATGGCTACACCTTC	CAISGDRFYGYTF
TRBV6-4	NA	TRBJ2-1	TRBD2	TGTGCCAGCAGTGATTCGACTAGCCGCTCCTACAATGAGCAGTTCTTC	CASSDSTSRSYNEQFF
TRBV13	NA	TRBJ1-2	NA	TGTGCCAGCAGCCCTGATGGAGGGAGGACCAACTATGGCTACACCTTC	CASSPDGGRTNYGYTF
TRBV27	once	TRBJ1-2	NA	TGTGCCAGCAGGCAGGCTGGACGATTGAATGGCTACACCTTC	CASRQAGRLNGYTF
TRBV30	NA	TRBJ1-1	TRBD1	TGTGCCTGGAGTGCGAGACAGGGGGTGGTTAGGGACACTGAAGCTTTCTTT	CAWSARQGVVRDTEAFF
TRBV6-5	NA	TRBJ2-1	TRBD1	TGTGCCAGTACCGGGACAGGGACCAATGAGCAGTTCTTC	CASTGTGTNEQFF
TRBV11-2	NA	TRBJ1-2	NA	TGTGCCAGCAGCTTAGACTTGTTGGGTCAGGGCTTAGGCTACACCTTC	CASSLDLLGQGLGYTF
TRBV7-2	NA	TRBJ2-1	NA	TGTGCCAGCAGACTAGCCGGAAGCTCCTACAATGAGCAGTTCTTC	CASRLAGSSYNEQFF
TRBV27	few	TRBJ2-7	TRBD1	TGTGCCAGCAGCAGGGGGCTCGAGCAGTACTTC	CASSRGLEQYF
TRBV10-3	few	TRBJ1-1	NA	TGTGCCATCAGGGTGGACAGCGGGAGGGGTGAAGCTTTCTTT	CAIRVDSGRGEAFF
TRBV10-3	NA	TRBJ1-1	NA	TGTGCCATCAGTGAGTGGGGCCTCAGTGGGGAGGGTCGAGCTTTCTTT	CAISEWGLSGEGRAFF
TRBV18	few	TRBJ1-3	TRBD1	TGTGCCAGCTCACCGACAGGGGCTGGAAACACCATATATTTT	CASSPTGAGNTIYF
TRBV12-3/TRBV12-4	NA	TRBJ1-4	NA	TGTGCCAGCAGTAATATGCAGAATGAAAAACTGTTTTTT	CASSNMQNEKLFF
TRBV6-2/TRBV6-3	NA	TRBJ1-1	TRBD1	TGTGCCAGCAGTTGGGGGGGGACAGTAAAGACTGAAGCTTTCTTT	CASSWGGTVKTEAFF
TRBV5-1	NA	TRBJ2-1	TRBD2	TGCGCCAGCAGCTTCGAGCGGGGGGCGTCGGGGGATGAGCAGTTCTTC	CASSFERGASGDEQFF
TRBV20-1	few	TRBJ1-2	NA	TGCAGTGCTAACGGGGGCTATGGCTACACCTTC	CSANGGYGYTF
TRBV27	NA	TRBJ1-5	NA	TGTGCCAGCAGTATACAGGGTATAAGCAATCAGCCCCAGCATTTT	CASSIQGISNQPQHF